A selection of T cell receptor beta chains follows, all from one sample in a study of T-cell reconstitution after alpha-beta-depleted transplantation in children. Each CDR3 protein is one row after TCRdb ran MiXCR on the PCR reads. The table has 550,000 to 800,000 distinct CDR3 sequences, around 14% seen once. Here the sequenced sample was PBMCs, taken before TCRalphabeta/CD19-depleted stem cell transplant. The source of these receptors is a girl aged 2-10 years with congenital amegakaryocytic thrombocytopenia, due to receive a stem cell transplant. CDR3s include the opening cysteine and the closing phenylalanine or tryptophan. Each record gives: J gene, V gene, clone size, D gene, CDR3 DNA, CDR3 protein. D genes are given only for firm matches. Size tells how often a clone was seen (once, few, many) or the class of an expanded clone, and some rows leave it out.

TRBJ2-2,TRBV10-3,NA,NA,TGTGCCATCAGCCCGGGGATCGCACGTTTTGGACCGAACACCGGGGAGCTGTTTTTT,CAISPGIARFGPNTGELFF
TRBJ2-7,TRBV5-1,few,NA,TGCGCCAGCAGCTTGTGGGGATGGGAGCAGTACTTC,CASSLWGWEQYF
TRBJ1-3,TRBV24-1,NA,NA,TGTGCCACCAGTGTCTCCAACAGGTATTTCTCTGGAAACACCATATATTTT,CATSVSNRYFSGNTIYF
TRBJ1-5,TRBV20-1,many,TRBD1,TGCAGTGCTAGAGGAGACAGGGGTGAGCCCCAGCATTTT,CSARGDRGEPQHF
TRBJ2-3,TRBV12-3/TRBV12-4,few,NA,TGTGCCAGCAGCGAAAGCCCGGGTACGCAGTATTTT,CASSESPGTQYF
TRBJ1-1,TRBV20-1,many,NA,TGCAGTGCTATAAGACAGGTGGCCACTGAAGCTTTCTTT,CSAIRQVATEAFF
TRBJ2-7,TRBV5-6,NA,NA,TGTGCCAGCAGCTTGGGAATAGCGGTATACTACGAGCAGTACTTC,CASSLGIAVYYEQYF
TRBJ2-3,TRBV12-5,NA,NA,TGTGCTAGTGGTTTGGTCCTAGGACTATCACCAGATACGCAGTATTTT,CASGLVLGLSPDTQYF
TRBJ2-4,TRBV12-3/TRBV12-4,NA,NA,TGTGCCAGCAGTCATTGGGGGGAAGGGAAAAACATTCAGTACTTC,CASSHWGEGKNIQYF
TRBJ2-5,TRBV15,many,NA,TGTGCCACCAGCAATCCACAGGCTCTTCAGACCCAGTACTTC,CATSNPQALQTQYF
TRBJ2-1,TRBV20-1,many,NA,TGCAGTGCTAGGGACCGGGACCTAAGCTACAATGAGCAGTTCTTC,CSARDRDLSYNEQFF
TRBJ2-7,TRBV5-1,NA,NA,TGCGCCAGCAGCTTGGGGAGTTCGCGTAACTCCTACGAGCAGTACTTC,CASSLGSSRNSYEQYF
TRBJ2-5,TRBV29-1,many,NA,TGCAGCGCACAGAAAAAAGAAGAGACCCAGTACTTC,CSAQKKEETQYF
TRBJ2-7,TRBV25-1,many,NA,TGTGCCAGCAGTGAAGGACCTCCTTTAGGGTACGAGCAGTACTTC,CASSEGPPLGYEQYF
TRBJ2-1,TRBV7-2,NA,TRBD1,TGTGCCAGCAGCGAGCGACAGGGGGGAACGGAGCAGTTCTTC,CASSERQGGTEQFF
TRBJ1-3,TRBV28,NA,NA,TGTGCCAGCAGGCCCCCTGCGGGAGCTGGAAACACCATATATTTT,CASRPPAGAGNTIYF
TRBJ2-7,TRBV29-1,few,TRBD1,TGCAGCGTTGTCGGCCCGGACAGGGTGTCGGAGCAGTACTTC,CSVVGPDRVSEQYF
TRBJ2-7,TRBV20-1,many,TRBD1,TGCAGTGCTAGAGTGGCGGGACAGGGGCTTTTGTACTTC,CSARVAGQGLLYF
TRBJ1-2,TRBV6-5,many,NA,TGTGCCAGCAGTTATGGGGAGGGGACGGTGAACTATGGCTACACCTTC,CASSYGEGTVNYGYTF
TRBJ2-7,TRBV10-1,many,TRBD2,TGCGCCAGCAGTGACCCCCGCGGAGCGGGGAGCTCCTACGAGCAGTACTTC,CASSDPRGAGSSYEQYF
TRBJ2-2,TRBV7-2,NA,NA,TGTGCCAGCAGCTTAAACGGGGCGACCACCGGGGAGCTGTTTTTT,CASSLNGATTGELFF
TRBJ1-4,TRBV2,NA,NA,TGTGCCAGCAGTGAAAGGTTGGCAGGGACTAATGAAAAACTGTTTTTT,CASSERLAGTNEKLFF
TRBJ2-7,TRBV15,many,TRBD2,TGTGCCACCAGCAGAGCCGGACTAGCGATCTACGAGCAGTACTTC,CATSRAGLAIYEQYF